The 30 T cell receptor beta chains presented below share a single source sample, sequenced in a study of vaccination effects on CD4 cells after COVID-19. The culture ran for 10 days, and then CD4+ T cells were isolated. Everyone in the study got two shots of either the BNT162b2 or mRNA-1273 vaccine. Clones were sequenced by immunoSEQ multiplex PCR, and TCRdb holds only the in-frame ones, with some missing. The table shows 50,000 to 80,000 clones, with more than 60% occurring only once. These receptors lack a known antigen. Here the sequenced sample was CD4+ T cells from PBMCs cultured without peptide, taken after COVID-19 vaccination. These receptors were collected from a human donor who received a COVID-19 vaccine.

The V and J genes are TRBV5-1 and TRBJ1-3, with D unclear. The V and J ends lost 1 base and 0 bases respectively, with 11 bases between them. The CDR3 is made up of 16 amino acids. Germline-derived CDR1 and CDR2 are SGHRS and YFSETQ. CDR3 bases: TGCGCCAGCAGCTTGCAACAACTCTTCTCTGGAAACACCATATATTTT. This encodes CASSLQQLFSGNTIYF.

This clone has a handful of counts. The rearrangement uses TRBV7-3 and TRBJ2-1, with a tentative D call TRBD2 (5 bases). Trimming stripped 5 bases from V and 10 bases from J, with 18 bases between. The CDR3 is 14 amino acids. Germline CDR1 reads SGHTA; CDR2 reads FQGTGA. In DNA form, the CDR3 reads TGTGCCAGCAGCCTACGGCCCGTTGGCGGGGAGCAGTTCTTC. Protein product: CASSLRPVGGEQFF.

The gene calls are TRBV2 and TRBJ2-3; D ambiguous. This CDR3 is built from 14 residues. Trimming removed 7 bases at V and 0 bases at J, with 11 bases between. Germline CDR1 is SNHLY and CDR2 is FYNNEI. The CDR3 nucleotides read TGTGCCAGCATACTAAACCCTAGCACAGATACGCAGTATTTT. This codes for CASILNPSTDTQYF.

The CDR3 DNA is TGTGCCAGCTCACGGGATAACAATCAGCCCCAGCATTTT. It yields the protein CASSRDNNQPQHF. The V and J genes are TRBV18 and TRBJ1-5; no clear D gene. The length of the CDR3 is 13 residues. The V and J ends lost 4 bases and 3 bases respectively, with 7 bases between them. CDR1 KGHSH and CDR2 LQKENI come from the germline V gene.

The rearrangement joins TRBV18 to TRBJ2-2; tentative D call: TRBD1 (5 bases). The CDR3 is made up of 15 amino acids. Trimming took off 3 bases at V and 5 bases at J, with 13 bases between the two ends. CDR1 is KGHSH, CDR2 LQKENI, per germline. The CDR3 region has the DNA TGTGCCAGCTCACCGTCCCAGGGAATGACCGGGGAGCTGTTTTTT. This codes for CASSPSQGMTGELFF.

CDR3 coding DNA: TGCAGCGTTGTAGTAAACACTGAAGCTTTCTTT. Amino acid sequence: CSVVVNTEAFF. This chain connects TRBV29-1 to TRBJ1-1; D is undetermined. This CDR3 is built from 11 residues. The germline V gene has CDR1 SQVTM and CDR2 ANQGSEA. V gave up 4 bases and J gave up 2 bases, with 5 bases separating them.

The chain is built from TRBV12-5 and TRBJ1-4; D uncertain. Trimming left V 1 base short and J 4 bases short, with 13 bases between. Germline values: CDR1 LGHNT, CDR2 FRNRAP. This CDR3 has 16 amino acids. The CDR3 spells CASGLGIGINNEKLFF. The CDR3 nucleotides are TGTGCTAGTGGTTTGGGGATAGGGATCAATAATGAAAAACTGTTTTTT.

The chain has TRBV7-2 and TRBJ1-1; D is perhaps TRBD1 (5 bases). V lost 0 bases and J lost 5, with 19 bases in between. Germline assignment: CDR1 SGHTA and CDR2 FQGNSA. The CDR3 runs 17 residues. CDR3 in amino acids: CASSLALQGRRRTEAFF. CDR3 DNA sequence: TGTGCCAGCAGCTTAGCCCTCCAGGGACGAAGAAGGACTGAAGCTTTCTTT. Combining the CDR3 with reference TRBV7-2 and TRBJ1-1 gives the whole variable domain GAGVSQSPSNKVTEKGKDVELRCDPISGHTALYWYRQSLGQGLEFLIYFQGNSAPDKSGLPSDRFSAERTGGSVSTLTIQRTQQEDSAVYLCASSLALQGRRRTEAFFGQGTRLTVV.

V is TRBV7-3 and J is TRBJ2-2; D might be TRBD1 or TRBD2, each matching 5 bases. The CDR3 consists of 15 residues. Germline V lookup: CDR1 SGHTA, CDR2 FQGTGA. The V end lost 3 bases, the J end lost 0 bases, and 8 bases lay between the germline ends. CDR3 sequence reads: CASSLGRSNTGELFF. The CDR3, as DNA: TGTGCCAGCAGCTTGGGACGATCGAACACCGGGGAGCTGTTTTTT.

With regard to this clone: A junction boundary mismatches the germline segment, possibly from a read error. The rearrangement joins TRBV30 to TRBJ1-6; D unclear. The germline V gene encodes CDR1 GTSNPN and CDR2 SVGIG (reference sequence). CDR3 length equals 13 residues. The CDR3 DNA reads as TGTGCCCGGAGTGAATCTTATAATTCACCCCTCCACTTT. Amino acids: CARSESYNSPLHF.

This rearrangement joins TRBV5-4 to TRBJ2-7, with 9 bases that match TRBD2. The germline V gene has CDR1 SGHNT and CDR2 YYREEE (reference sequence). J lost 6 bases, V lost 0 bases, and 4 bases had no gene match. The CDR3 has 14 amino acids. In DNA form, the CDR3 reads TGTGCCAGCAGCTTGGGCGGGGGGGTTCTCGAGCAGTACGTC. Translating it yields CASSLGGGVLEQYV.

In DNA, the CDR3 is TGTGCCAGCAGTTTAAGCGGGGGGGGGTCAGATACGCAGTATTTT. Its protein is CASSLSGGGSDTQYF. This chain uses TRBV28 with TRBJ2-3; the match to TRBD2 covers 10 bases. Trimming at V came to 2 bases and at J to 4 bases, leaving 3 bases not matched to a gene. CDR3 size: 15 residues. Per the germline V gene, CDR1 is MDHEN and CDR2 is SYDVKM.

The chain couples TRBV7-2 to TRBJ2-5, with 7 bases matching TRBD2. CDR3 length equals 14 residues. Looked up from germline, CDR1 is SGHTA and CDR2 is FQGNSA. The V gene end was trimmed by 5 bases and the J gene end by 5 bases; junction bases not matched to a gene: 8. The CDR3 region is CASSPGLVKETQYF. CDR3 coding DNA: TGTGCCAGCAGCCCAGGACTAGTAAAGGAGACCCAGTACTTC.

The sample holds a few counts of this clone. The genes are TRBV15 and TRBJ2-3, with D tentatively TRBD2 (6 bases). CDR1 LNHNV and CDR2 YYDKDF come from the germline V gene (reference sequence). V was cut by 3 bases and J by 0 bases, with 13 bases left in between. This CDR3 has 16 residues. CDR3: CATSRGDSLSTDTQYF. CDR3 in DNA: TGTGCCACCAGCAGGGGGGACTCCCTTAGCACAGATACGCAGTATTTT. Combining the CDR3 with reference TRBV15 and TRBJ2-3 gives the whole variable domain DAMVIQNPRYQVTQFGKPVTLSCSQTLNHNVMYWYQQKSSQAPKLLFHYYDKDFNNEADTPDNFQSRRPNTSFCFLDIRSPGLGDTAMYLCATSRGDSLSTDTQYFGPGTRLTVL.

The V gene is TRBV6-6, the J gene TRBJ2-7; the match to TRBD1 covers 8 bases. The CDR3 spans 13 residues. Germline-derived CDR1 and CDR2 are MNHNY and SVGAGI (reference sequence). The V gene end was trimmed by 4 bases and the J gene end by 6 bases; junction bases not matched to a gene: 5. Here the CDR3 reads CASSFSTGAEQYV. The CDR3 bases are TGTGCCAGCAGTTTTTCGACAGGGGCCGAGCAGTACGTC.

This clone came up once. The chain links TRBV24-1 to TRBJ2-3, with D possibly TRBD1 on 5 matching bases. V was shortened by 0 bases and J by 1 base, with 10 bases between the two germline ends. Per the germline V gene, CDR1 is KGHDR and CDR2 is SFDVKD. The CDR3 has 16 residues. CDR3 sequence: CATSDLRRGGTDTQYF. CDR3 DNA sequence: TGTGCCACCAGTGATTTGCGAAGGGGTGGCACAGATACGCAGTATTTT.

The chain is built from TRBV5-1 and TRBJ2-3, with 12 bases fitting TRBD2. With V trimmed by 4 bases and J by 1 base, 4 bases remained unmatched. The germline V gene has CDR1 SGHRS and CDR2 YFSETQ. The CDR3 has 16 amino acids. The CDR3: CASSALAGGGTDTQYF. The CDR3 nucleotides are TGCGCCAGCAGCGCACTAGCGGGGGGCGGCACAGATACGCAGTATTTT.

This clone came up a few times. V is TRBV14 and J is TRBJ1-2, with D perhaps TRBD1 (5 bases). V lost 6 bases to trimming and J lost 6 bases, with 17 bases between them. Germline loops: CDR1 SGHDN, CDR2 FVKESK. This CDR3 has 14 amino acids. CDR3: CASSQQMEGNGYTF. CDR3 DNA sequence: TGTGCCAGCAGTCAGCAAATGGAGGGGAATGGCTACACCTTC.

This clone appeared a single time. The chain recombines TRBV4-1 with TRBJ1-3; D is undetermined. The CDR3 has 17 amino acids. Germline V gives CDR1 MGHRA, CDR2 YSYEKL. Trimming took off 4 bases at V and 0 bases at J, with 16 bases between the two ends. DNA for the CDR3: TGCGCCAGCAGCCTCACAAAGGACGGCAGCTCTGGAAACACCATATATTTT. Amino acids: CASSLTKDGSSGNTIYF.

The rearrangement uses TRBV18 and TRBJ2-2, with TRBD1 matching over 7 bases. Germline CDR1 is KGHSH and CDR2 is LQKENI. The length of the CDR3 is 15 residues. The ends lost 3 bases at V and 5 bases at J; junction bases unmatched: 6. This CDR3 is CASSPTGFGTGELFF. The CDR3 region has the DNA TGTGCCAGCTCACCGACAGGGTTTGGGACCGGGGAGCTGTTTTTT.

The CDR3 protein is CASSITGGVDNQPQHF. The CDR3 DNA reads as TGTGCCAGTAGTATCACAGGGGGAGTAGACAATCAGCCCCAGCATTTT. The chain links TRBV19 to TRBJ1-5, with TRBD1 matching over 8 bases. The CDR3 covers 16 residues. Per germline, CDR1 LNHDA and CDR2 SQIVND (reference sequence). Unmatched junction bases numbered 7, after V lost 3 bases and J lost 3 bases.

The J gene is TRBJ1-2, the V gene TRBV6-6, with 8 positions matching TRBD1. The trim removed 4 bases at V and 2 bases at J, leaving 6 bases unmatched. CDR1 and CDR2 (germline): MNHNY, SVGAGI (reference sequence). This CDR3 is 15 amino acids long. DNA of the CDR3: TGTGCCAGCAGTTCCCCCGGACAGGGAAACTATGGCTACACCTTC. This gives the protein CASSSPGQGNYGYTF.

The gene calls are TRBV24-1 and TRBJ1-1; D ambiguous. CDR1 is KGHDR, CDR2 SFDVKD, per germline. Trimming took 0 bases from V and 3 from J, leaving 1 base between them. The CDR3 spans 12 residues. Here the CDR3 DNA reads TGTGCCACCAGTGATTTGGACACTGAAGCTTTCTTT. The encoded protein is CATSDLDTEAFF.

The V and J genes are TRBV24-1 and TRBJ2-5; 12 positions agree with TRBD2. CDR1 is KGHDR, CDR2 SFDVKD, per germline. Losses at the gene ends were 2 bases for V and 3 bases for J; bases not matched to a gene: 6. The CDR3 spans 17 residues. This CDR3 reads CATSDSRLAGAKETQYF. Written as DNA, the CDR3 is TGTGCCACCAGTGATTCGCGACTAGCGGGGGCGAAAGAGACCCAGTACTTC.

The rearrangement uses TRBV2 and TRBJ1-4; tentatively, D is TRBD1 (6 bases). Germline CDR1 SNHLY, CDR2 FYNNEI. The CDR3 is made up of 14 amino acids. V was pared by 7 bases and J by 6 bases, with 15 bases between. The CDR3 DNA reads as TGTGCCAGCACCCTTAGGGGGTTATATGAAAAACTGTTTTTT. Protein sequence: CASTLRGLYEKLFF.

This clone was seen a handful of times. V gene TRBV2 combines with J gene TRBJ1-1, with 7 bases matching TRBD1. CDR3 length: 14 residues. The germline CDR1 and CDR2 sequences are SNHLY and FYNNEI. V gave up 8 bases and J gave up 1 base; unmatched junction bases: 7. CDR3 residues: CASSRDRQNTEAFF. CDR3 sequence (DNA): TGTGCCAGCTCCCGGGACAGACAGAACACTGAAGCTTTCTTT.

V usage is TRBV3-1 (or the pseudogene TRBV3-2) and J usage is TRBJ1-6; possibly TRBD1 for D (6 bases). The CDR3 is made up of 13 amino acids. The ends were cut back, 3 bases at V and 8 bases at J, with 8 bases in the middle. Germline assignment: CDR1 LGHDT and CDR2 YNNKEL (reference sequence). Here the CDR3 reads CASSQGADSPLHF. The CDR3 coding sequence is TGTGCCAGCAGCCAGGGGGCTGATTCACCCCTCCACTTT.

The chain recombines TRBV6-2 or TRBV6-3 with TRBJ2-3; TRBD2 is a possible D gene (6 bases). Germline V gene data show CDR1 as MNHEY and CDR2 as SVGEGT. This CDR3 comprises 15 residues. V was trimmed by 2 bases and J by 2 bases, leaving 11 bases between them. In DNA, the CDR3 is TGTGCCAGCAGTTACAGGAGACTAGACACAGATACGCAGTATTTT. Translation gives CASSYRRLDTDTQYF.

The table lists this clone with a count of one. This chain links TRBV28 with TRBJ1-5; 9 nucleotides agree with TRBD1. Germline V lookup: CDR1 MDHEN, CDR2 SYDVKM. The CDR3 loop spans 19 amino acids. J lost 2 bases, V lost 7 bases, and 18 bases had no gene match. Here the CDR3 DNA reads TGTGCCAGCACCAGCACCGGGACAGGGTTTCTTCAAGGCAATCAGCCCCAGCATTTT. Its protein product is CASTSTGTGFLQGNQPQHF.

The chain has TRBV6-5 and TRBJ2-4; D may be TRBD2 (5 bases). V was pared by 2 bases and J by 3 bases, with 11 bases between. The germline gives CDR1 MNHEY, CDR2 SVGAGI. The length of the CDR3 is 15 residues. CDR3 bases: TGTGCCAGCAGTTACACGGGGTTGAACAAAAACATTCAGTACTTC. It encodes CASSYTGLNKNIQYF.